This T cell receptor beta chain originates from a study of blood T cells in healthy people across ages. Study observations and caveats: Diversity was higher, and naive CD4+ cells more numerous, in long-lived donors than in aged donors.

Every participating donor contributed approximately 9.5 milliliters of peripheral blood through a draw. Germline V CDR1 and CDR2: DFQATT, SNEGSKA (reference sequence). This CDR3 contains 11 residues. The ends were cut back, 0 bases at V and 1 base at J, with 0 bases in the middle. The sample holds many counts of this clonotype. What it recognizes is unknown. A second PCR, run for 7 to 11 cycles, used a sample-barcoded 5' primer plus a J-beta primer mix. Paired-end reads containing CDR3 totaled no fewer than 2.5 million for each sample. TCRdb re-called the 5' RACE reads with MiXCR, one entry per CDR3 protein. This sample carries approximately 810,000 distinct CDR3 sequences, under 30% of them seen once, and the ten largest clones take around 16%.

The receptor comes from a woman of 80 years or more in good health. Source material: blood. The J gene is TRBJ1-1, the V gene TRBV20-1; no clear D gene. In DNA, the CDR3 is TGCAGTGCTAGAGAGAACACTGAAGCTTTCTTT. It is translated as CSARENTEAFF.